A single sample is the source of the 26 T cell receptor beta chains below, sequenced in a study of T cell repertoires in cytomegalovirus infection. TCRdb reprocessed the reads via MiXCR and lists one record per CDR3 protein. The repertoire holds about 360,000 distinct CDR3 sequences, with 18% as singletons. The sample comprised PBMCs. The receptors stem from a human donor in good health (CMV status not recorded). Some clones in this sample may be carry-over from other donors' samples.

This chain joins TRBV29-1 and TRBJ2-5; 10 nucleotides align to TRBD1. The V gene's germline CDR1 is SQVTM and CDR2 ANQGSEA. The V gene end was trimmed by 7 bases and the J gene end by 5 bases; junction bases not matched to a gene: 4. This CDR3 has 12 residues. DNA for the CDR3: TGCAGCGGGACAGGGGGTTGGGAGACCCAGTACTTC. Its protein product is CSGTGGWETQYF.

This clonotype has at least ten counts. The DNA of the CDR3 is TGTGCCATCAGTGTGGCAGGACCCGATGAAAAACTGTTTTTT. Translating it yields CAISVAGPDEKLFF. The rearrangement joins TRBV10-3 to TRBJ1-4, with no clear D. Trimming left V 4 bases short and J 6 bases short, with 12 bases between. CDR1 and CDR2 (germline): ENHRY, SYGVKD. This CDR3 is built from 14 residues.

This clonotype came up a few times. The chain couples TRBV12-5 to TRBJ1-1; a weak D match, TRBD1 (6 bases). V was trimmed by 10 bases and J by 4 bases, leaving 16 bases between them. The CDR3 runs to 13 residues. The V gene's germline CDR1 is LGHNT and CDR2 FRNRAP. The CDR3 reads CATSREGGTEAFF. For the CDR3, the DNA is TGTGCTACCTCCCGGGAAGGGGGCACTGAAGCTTTCTTT. The full variable domain, rest sourced from reference TRBV12-5 and TRBJ1-1, is DARVTQTPRHKVTEMGQEVTMRCQPILGHNTVFWYRQTMMQGLELLAYFRNRAPLDDSGMPKDRFSAEMPDATLATLKIQPSEPRDSAVYFCATSREGGTEAFFGQGTRLTVV.

In this sample, this clonotype turned up many times. The chain recombines TRBV7-2 with TRBJ1-2; D unclear. Germline V lookup: CDR1 SGHTA, CDR2 FQGNSA. The CDR3 spans 14 residues. With 2 bases removed from V and 7 bases from J, the gap between germline ends came to 14 bases. The CDR3 region is CASSLSRTLPGYTF. DNA of the CDR3: TGTGCCAGCAGCTTAAGTCGGACCTTACCTGGCTACACCTTC.

This clonotype was detected ten times or more. The chain couples TRBV7-2 to TRBJ1-4, with TRBD1 matching 9 bases. Germline CDR1 SGHTA, CDR2 FQGNSA. V was pared by 5 bases and J by 5 bases, with 3 bases of the junction left unmatched. The CDR3 is made up of 14 amino acids. The CDR3 bases are TGTGCCAGCAGCGTCGACAGGGGGAATGAAAAACTGTTTTTT. Translation: CASSVDRGNEKLFF.

There are a few counts of this clonotype. The chain combines TRBV29-1 with TRBJ2-3, with 10 positions matching TRBD2. The CDR3 contains 14 residues. V shed 4 bases and J 6 bases; nucleotides not matched to a gene: 7. Per the germline V gene, CDR1 is SQVTM and CDR2 is ANQGSEA. The chain's CDR3 is CSVVSGRTRDTQYF. The CDR3 bases are TGCAGCGTTGTTAGCGGGAGGACAAGGGATACGCAGTATTTT.

The gene calls are TRBV5-1 and TRBJ1-1; D unresolved. CDR1 and CDR2 from the germline V gene are SGHRS and YFSETQ. Trimming cost V 5 bases and J 1 base, with 12 bases left between them. This CDR3 has 14 residues. CDR3 protein: CASSRSEGNTEAFF. The DNA of the CDR3 is TGCGCCAGCAGTAGGTCAGAGGGGAACACTGAAGCTTTCTTT.

V usage is TRBV6-2 or TRBV6-3 and J usage is TRBJ2-2; TRBD2 agrees at 9 bases. The junction had 8 bases not matched to a gene; V was cut back by 7 bases and J by 2 bases. This CDR3 has 16 residues. Germline-derived CDR1 and CDR2 are MNHEY and SVGEGT. The CDR3 bases are TGTGCCAGCACAAGCCTTCTAGCGGGAAACACCGGGGAGCTGTTTTTT. Protein product: CASTSLLAGNTGELFF.

The chain is built from TRBV20-1 and TRBJ2-1; weak D call: TRBD1 (5 bases). Trimming took 6 bases from V and 0 from J, leaving 24 bases between them. Germline-derived CDR1 and CDR2 are DFQATT and SNEGSKA (reference sequence). The CDR3 spans 18 residues. CDR3 sequence: CSAGSLGDKKSSYNEQFF. In nucleotides, the CDR3 is TGCAGTGCCGGGTCGTTAGGGGATAAAAAGAGCTCCTACAATGAGCAGTTCTTC.

The sample holds a few counts of this clonotype. J is TRBJ2-5 and V is TRBV6-2 or TRBV6-3, with TRBD2 identical over 8 bases. In germline, CDR1 is MNHEY, CDR2 SVGEGT. The V gene end was trimmed by 6 bases and the J gene end by 5 bases; junction bases not matched to a gene: 11. This CDR3 has 15 residues. CDR3: CASRISGLVSETQYF. The CDR3, as DNA: TGTGCCAGCAGAATTTCGGGACTAGTATCCGAGACCCAGTACTTC.

The sample holds many counts of this clonotype. V and J are TRBV29-1 and TRBJ2-3, with 7 bases aligning to TRBD2. The trim removed 7 bases at V and 3 bases at J, leaving 7 bases unmatched. CDR1 and CDR2 (germline): SQVTM, ANQGSEA. This CDR3 is built from 13 residues. The CDR3 spells CSGDTGGTDTQYF. DNA for the CDR3: TGCAGCGGGGATACGGGAGGTACAGATACGCAGTATTTT.

This clonotype showed up just a few times. This sequence joins TRBV27 and TRBJ2-7; no reliable D call. V was clipped by 6 bases and J by 4 bases, with 13 bases between them. Germline loops: CDR1 MNHEY, CDR2 SMNVEV (reference sequence). CDR3 length: 13 residues. The DNA for the CDR3 is TGTGCCAGCAGCCCCCTGTTGGGTTACGAGCAGTACTTC. It codes for CASSPLLGYEQYF.

This chain connects TRBV18 to TRBJ1-2, with no clear D. The CDR3 is made up of 14 amino acids. V lost 1 base, J lost 0 bases, and 6 bases lay in between. Germline V gene data show CDR1 as KGHSH and CDR2 as LQKENI. The CDR3 coding sequence is TGTGCCAGCTCACCACGCGGGACTAACTATGGCTACACCTTC. Translating it yields CASSPRGTNYGYTF.

This clonotype turned up a few times. V and J are TRBV6-2 or TRBV6-3 and TRBJ2-3, with TRBD2 as a possible D gene (6 bases). This CDR3 has 13 amino acids. Germline V lookup: CDR1 MNHEY, CDR2 SVGEGT. DNA for the CDR3: TGTGCTCCCCCTGCGGGGCCCTCGGATACGCAGTATTTT. Encoded protein: CAPPAGPSDTQYF.

This clonotype was seen many times. The chain couples TRBV19 to TRBJ2-1; 8 nucleotides line up with TRBD2. With 3 bases clipped from V and 7 bases from J, the junction kept 8 bases outside the gene matches. The germline CDR1 and CDR2 sequences are LNHDA and SQIVND (reference sequence). The CDR3 consists of 15 residues. The CDR3 is CASSIPAGGGNEQFF. The CDR3 region has the DNA TGTGCCAGTAGTATCCCGGCGGGGGGAGGTAATGAGCAGTTCTTC.

This clonotype was observed at least ten times. V gene TRBV4-1 combines with J gene TRBJ1-5; D is unclear. The CDR3 totals 15 residues. V was pared by 3 bases and J by 6 bases, with 15 bases between. Per germline, CDR1 MGHRA and CDR2 YSYEKL. CDR3 loop: CASSHLGRERQPQHF. The CDR3 DNA reads TGCGCCAGCAGCCACCTAGGGCGCGAGCGTCAGCCCCAGCATTTT.

This clonotype was recorded many times. The chain carries TRBV7-2 and TRBJ2-7; D gene uncertain. This CDR3 has 11 amino acids. CDR1 and CDR2 (germline): SGHTA, FQGNSA. Trimming pared 2 bases from V and 3 bases from J, leaving 2 bases between. For the CDR3, the DNA is TGTGCCAGCAGCTTACGCTACGAGCAGTACTTC. It specifies CASSLRYEQYF. The variable domain in full, completed from reference TRBV7-2 and TRBJ2-7, reads GAGVSQSPSNKVTEKGKDVELRCDPISGHTALYWYRQSLGQGLEFLIYFQGNSAPDKSGLPSDRFSAERTGGSVSTLTIQRTQQEDSAVYLCASSLRYEQYFGPGTRLTVT.

This clonotype has a handful of counts. The chain uses TRBV6-6 and TRBJ1-2; D remains unclear. V lost 5 bases, J lost 2 bases, and 15 bases lay in between. Germline V gene data show CDR1 as MNHNY and CDR2 as SVGAGI (reference sequence). The CDR3 is made up of 15 amino acids. The CDR3 DNA reads TGTGCCAGCAGTACCTTACGAGGAGTCAACTATGGCTACACCTTC. This codes for CASSTLRGVNYGYTF.

In this sample, this clonotype turned up a few times. J is TRBJ1-2 and V is TRBV27, with D perhaps matching TRBD1 (5 bases). Germline V gene lookup returns CDR1 MNHEY and CDR2 SMNVEV (reference sequence). Trimming removed 6 bases at V and 4 bases at J, with 12 bases between. This CDR3 has 13 amino acids. CDR3 region: CASRPLGTYGYTF. DNA of the CDR3: TGTGCCAGCAGGCCCCTGGGGACCTATGGCTACACCTTC.

This clonotype was seen ten or more times. No conserved phenylalanine or tryptophan is present at the end of the CDR3, so a read error is the likely explanation. Because the CDR3's place on the DNA is in doubt, the DNA is left out and the CDR3 is given as listed by TCRdb. J is TRBJ1-1 and V is TRBV7-2. Germline V gene sequence: CDR1 SGHTA, CDR2 FQGNSA. The CDR3 totals 13 residues, both ends included. The CDR3 loop reads CASSSGLFPLIEY.

V and J are TRBV12-3 or TRBV12-4 and TRBJ2-4; TRBD1 aligns across 9 bases. Trimming cost V 3 bases and J 0 bases; bases outside gene matches: 6. This CDR3 region has 17 residues. DNA for the CDR3: TGTGCCAGCAGTTTCGGGACAGGGTCGACAGCCAAAAACATTCAGTACTTC. Translating it yields CASSFGTGSTAKNIQYF.

Written as DNA, the CDR3 is TGTGCCAGCAGCTTAGGCCAGGGGTACTCCTACGAGCAGTACTTC. It yields the protein CASSLGQGYSYEQYF. V and J are TRBV7-9 and TRBJ2-7; perhaps TRBD1 as D (6 bases). CDR3 length equals 15 residues. Looked up from germline, CDR1 is SEHNR and CDR2 is FQNEAQ (reference sequence). The V end lost 1 base, the J end lost 0 bases, and 10 bases lay between the germline ends.

V gene TRBV7-8 combines with J gene TRBJ1-1; 8 bases line up with TRBD1. The CDR3 runs 14 residues. The germline CDR1 and CDR2 sequences are SGHVS and FQNEAQ. V shed 5 bases, J shed 10 bases, and the junction held 12 bases outside the gene matches. The CDR3 DNA reads as TGTGCCAGCAGCCGAGGACAGGGTAGAACGGGAGCTTTCTTT. Translated, it gives CASSRGQGRTGAFF.

This clonotype occurred a few times. The chain uses TRBV4-3 and TRBJ2-7; D perhaps matches TRBD2 (5 bases). Trimming took 1 base from V and 3 from J, leaving 16 bases between them. The CDR3 is 16 residues long. CDR1 is LGHNA, CDR2 YSLEER, per germline. CDR3 protein: CASSQVTLAVIYEQYF. In nucleotides, the CDR3 is TGCGCCAGCAGCCAAGTTACCCTAGCAGTGATCTACGAGCAGTACTTC.

This clonotype has more than one count but fewer than ten. V usage is TRBV11-2 and J usage is TRBJ2-3; 7 bases match TRBD1. Looked up from germline, CDR1 is SGHAT and CDR2 is FQNNGV. J gave up 6 bases and V 4 bases, and 10 bases lay outside the gene matches. This CDR3 has 15 residues. CDR3 residues: CASSYTGTAPDTQYF. CDR3 nucleotide sequence: TGTGCCAGCAGCTATACCGGGACAGCTCCCGATACGCAGTATTTT. Based on the CDR3 plus reference TRBV11-2 and TRBJ2-3, the full variable domain is EAGVAQSPRYKIIEKRQSVAFWCNPISGHATLYWYQQILGQGPKLLIQFQNNGVVDDSQLPKDRFSAERLKGVDSTLKIQPAKLEDSAVYLCASSYTGTAPDTQYFGPGTRLTVL.

Here the CDR3 reads CSVESTGPINEQFF. The CDR3 nucleotides are TGCAGCGTTGAATCGACAGGACCCATCAATGAGCAGTTCTTC. The chain recombines TRBV29-1 with TRBJ2-1; D possibly corresponds to TRBD1 (6 bases). Germline V gives CDR1 SQVTM, CDR2 ANQGSEA. This CDR3 has 14 residues. The V gene lost 2 bases and the J gene lost 6 bases, with 14 bases spanning the gap.